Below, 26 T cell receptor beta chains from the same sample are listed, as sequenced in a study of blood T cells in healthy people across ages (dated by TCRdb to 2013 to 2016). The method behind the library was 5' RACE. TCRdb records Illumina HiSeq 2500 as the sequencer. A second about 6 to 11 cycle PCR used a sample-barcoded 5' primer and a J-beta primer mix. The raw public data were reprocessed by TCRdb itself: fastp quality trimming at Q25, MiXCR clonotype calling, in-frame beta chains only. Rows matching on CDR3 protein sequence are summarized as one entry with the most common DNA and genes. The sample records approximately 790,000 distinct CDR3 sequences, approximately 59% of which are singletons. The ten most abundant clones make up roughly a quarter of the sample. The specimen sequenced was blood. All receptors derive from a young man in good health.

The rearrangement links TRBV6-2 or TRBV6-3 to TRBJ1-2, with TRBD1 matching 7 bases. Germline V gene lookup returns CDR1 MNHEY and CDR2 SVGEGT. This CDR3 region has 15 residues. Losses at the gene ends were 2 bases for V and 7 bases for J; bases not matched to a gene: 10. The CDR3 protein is CASSYADRTTSGYTF. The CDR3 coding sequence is TGTGCCAGCAGTTACGCGGACAGGACCACCTCTGGCTACACCTTC.

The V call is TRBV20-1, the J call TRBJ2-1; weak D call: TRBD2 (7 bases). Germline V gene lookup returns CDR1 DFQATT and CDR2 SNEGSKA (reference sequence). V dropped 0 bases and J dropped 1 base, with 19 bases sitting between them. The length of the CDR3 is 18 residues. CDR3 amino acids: CSARDYWGGGESYNEQFF. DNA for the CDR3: TGCAGTGCTAGAGATTATTGGGGCGGGGGCGAATCCTACAATGAGCAGTTCTTC.

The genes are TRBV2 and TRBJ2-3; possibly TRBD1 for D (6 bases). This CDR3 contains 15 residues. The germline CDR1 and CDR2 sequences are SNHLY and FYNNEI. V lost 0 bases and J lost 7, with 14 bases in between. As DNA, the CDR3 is TGTGCCAGCAGTGAAGCGGGGGCCGTAATCTATACGCAGTATTTT. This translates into CASSEAGAVIYTQYF. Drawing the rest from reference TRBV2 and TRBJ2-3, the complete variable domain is EPEVTQTPSHQVTQMGQEVILRCVPISNHLYFYWYRQILGQKVEFLVSFYNNEISEKSEIFDDQFSVERPDGSNFTLKIRSTKLEDSAMYFCASSEAGAVIYTQYFGPGTRLTVL.

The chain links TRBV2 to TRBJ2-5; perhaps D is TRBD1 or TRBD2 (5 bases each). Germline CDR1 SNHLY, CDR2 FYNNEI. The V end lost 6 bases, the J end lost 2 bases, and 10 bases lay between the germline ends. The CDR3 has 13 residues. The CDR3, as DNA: TGTGCCAGCAGGAGGGGCCAGCAAGAGACCCAGTACTTC. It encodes CASRRGQQETQYF.

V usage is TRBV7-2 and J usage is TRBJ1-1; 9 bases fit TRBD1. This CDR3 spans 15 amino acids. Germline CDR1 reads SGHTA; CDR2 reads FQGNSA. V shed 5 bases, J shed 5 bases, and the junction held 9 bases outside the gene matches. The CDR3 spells CASSPRGTGRTEAFF. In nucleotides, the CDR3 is TGTGCCAGCAGCCCGCGGGGGACAGGGAGGACTGAAGCTTTCTTT.

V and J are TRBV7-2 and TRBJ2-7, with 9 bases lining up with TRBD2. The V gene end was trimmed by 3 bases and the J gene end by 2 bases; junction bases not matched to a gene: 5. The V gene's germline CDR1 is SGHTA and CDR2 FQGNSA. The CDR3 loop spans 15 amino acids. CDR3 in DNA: TGTGCCAGCAGCTTTTGGAGCGGGGGGCCCTACGAGCAGTACTTC. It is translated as CASSFWSGGPYEQYF.

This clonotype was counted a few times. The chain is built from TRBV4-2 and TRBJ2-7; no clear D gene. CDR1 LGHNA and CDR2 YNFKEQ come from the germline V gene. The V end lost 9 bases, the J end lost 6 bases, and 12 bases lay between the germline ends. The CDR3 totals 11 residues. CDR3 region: CARHLSAEQYF. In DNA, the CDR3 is TGTGCCAGACACTTGAGCGCCGAGCAGTACTTC.

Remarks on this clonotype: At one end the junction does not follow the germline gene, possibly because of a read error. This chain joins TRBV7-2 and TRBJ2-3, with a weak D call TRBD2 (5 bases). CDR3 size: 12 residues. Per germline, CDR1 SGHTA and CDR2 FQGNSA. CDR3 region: CASLGDTDAQYF. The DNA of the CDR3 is TGTGCCAGCTTGGGAGACACAGATGCGCAGTATTTT.

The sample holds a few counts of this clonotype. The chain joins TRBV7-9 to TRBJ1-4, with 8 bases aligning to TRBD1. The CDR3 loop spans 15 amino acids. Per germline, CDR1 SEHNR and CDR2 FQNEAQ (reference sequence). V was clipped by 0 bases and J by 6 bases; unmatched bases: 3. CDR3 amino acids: CASSLAQGADEKLFF. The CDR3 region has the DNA TGTGCCAGCAGCTTAGCGCAGGGGGCAGATGAAAAACTGTTTTTT. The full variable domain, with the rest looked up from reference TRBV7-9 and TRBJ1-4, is DTGVSQNPRHKITKRGQNVTFRCDPISEHNRLYWYRQTLGQGPEFLTYFQNEAQLEKSRLLSDRFSAERPKGSFSTLEIQRTEQGDSAMYLCASSLAQGADEKLFFGSGTQLSVL.

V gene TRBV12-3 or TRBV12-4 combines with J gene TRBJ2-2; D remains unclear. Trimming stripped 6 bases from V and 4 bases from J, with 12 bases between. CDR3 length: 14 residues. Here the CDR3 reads CASSRGRTTGELFF. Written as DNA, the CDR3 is TGTGCCAGCAGCCGAGGACGGACCACCGGGGAGCTGTTTTTT.

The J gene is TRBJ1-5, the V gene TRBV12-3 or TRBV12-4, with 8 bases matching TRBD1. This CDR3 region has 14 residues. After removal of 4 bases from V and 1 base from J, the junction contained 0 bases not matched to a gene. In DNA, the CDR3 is TGTGCCAGCAGTTGGGACAGGAGCAATCAGCCCCAGCATTTT. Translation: CASSWDRSNQPQHF.

In nucleotides, the CDR3 is TGTGCCAGCAGACCGCACCGGGACACTTCTAGCTATGGCTACACCTTC. Its translation is CASRPHRDTSSYGYTF. The V gene is TRBV6-5, the J gene TRBJ1-2; tentatively, D is TRBD1 (6 bases). Germline-derived CDR1 and CDR2 are MNHEY and SVGAGI. Deletions cut 6 bases from V and 4 bases from J, with 21 bases between. The CDR3 consists of 16 residues.

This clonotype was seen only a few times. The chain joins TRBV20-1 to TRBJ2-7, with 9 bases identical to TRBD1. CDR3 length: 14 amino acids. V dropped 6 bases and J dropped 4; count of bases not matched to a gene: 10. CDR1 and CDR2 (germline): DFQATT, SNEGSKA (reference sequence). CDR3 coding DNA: TGCAGTGCGCGAGCGGACAGGGGCTCGTACGAGCAGTACTTC. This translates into CSARADRGSYEQYF.

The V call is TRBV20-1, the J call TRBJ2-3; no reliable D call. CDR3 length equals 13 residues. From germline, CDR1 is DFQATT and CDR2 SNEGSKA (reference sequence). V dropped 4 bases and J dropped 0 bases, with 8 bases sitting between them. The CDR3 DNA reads TGCAGTGCTACTGCCACTAGCACAGATACGCAGTATTTT. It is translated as CSATATSTDTQYF.

The DNA for the CDR3 is TGCAGCGTTGAAGATGCGCGGGGTTCCGACGAGCAGTACTTC. It yields the protein CSVEDARGSDEQYF. The chain is built from TRBV29-1 and TRBJ2-7; perhaps TRBD2 as D (6 bases). V was clipped by 0 bases and J by 5 bases, with 14 bases between them. Germline CDR1 is SQVTM and CDR2 is ANQGSEA. This CDR3 is built from 14 residues.

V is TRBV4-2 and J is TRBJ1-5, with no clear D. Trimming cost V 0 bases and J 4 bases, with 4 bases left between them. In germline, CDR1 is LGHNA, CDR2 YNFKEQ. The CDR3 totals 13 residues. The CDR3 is CASSQDPNQPQHF. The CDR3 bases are TGTGCCAGCAGCCAAGATCCGAATCAGCCCCAGCATTTT.

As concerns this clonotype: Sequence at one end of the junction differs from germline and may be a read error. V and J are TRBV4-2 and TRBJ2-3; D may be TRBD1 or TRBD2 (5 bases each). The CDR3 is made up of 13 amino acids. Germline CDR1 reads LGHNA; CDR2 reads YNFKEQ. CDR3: CASTHSGTGTQYF. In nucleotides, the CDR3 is TGTGCCAGCACCCATTCGGGAACAGGTACGCAGTATTTT.

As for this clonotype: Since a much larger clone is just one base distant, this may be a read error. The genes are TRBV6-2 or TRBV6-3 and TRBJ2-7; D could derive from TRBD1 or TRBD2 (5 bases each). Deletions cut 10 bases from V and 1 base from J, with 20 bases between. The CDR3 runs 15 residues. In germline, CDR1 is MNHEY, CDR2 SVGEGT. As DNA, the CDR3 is TGTGCCACCAGAGACCGGGACGGGGCTTCCTACGAGCAGTACTTC. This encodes CATRDRDGASYEQYF.

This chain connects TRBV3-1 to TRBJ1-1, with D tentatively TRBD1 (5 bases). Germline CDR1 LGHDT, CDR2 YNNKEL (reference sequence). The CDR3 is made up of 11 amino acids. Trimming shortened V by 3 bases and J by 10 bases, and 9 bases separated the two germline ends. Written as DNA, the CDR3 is TGTGCCAGCAGCCAGATGGGGCGAGCTTTCTTT. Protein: CASSQMGRAFF.

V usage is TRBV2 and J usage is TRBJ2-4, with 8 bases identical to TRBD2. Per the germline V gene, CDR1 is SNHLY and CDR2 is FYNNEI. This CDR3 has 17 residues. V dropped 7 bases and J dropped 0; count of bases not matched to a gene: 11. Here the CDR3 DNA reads TGTGCCAGCAAGGAAAGCGGGGGCACACTAGCCAAAAACATTCAGTACTTC. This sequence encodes CASKESGGTLAKNIQYF. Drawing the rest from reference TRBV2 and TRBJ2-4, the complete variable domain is EPEVTQTPSHQVTQMGQEVILRCVPISNHLYFYWYRQILGQKVEFLVSFYNNEISEKSEIFDDQFSVERPDGSNFTLKIRSTKLEDSAMYFCASKESGGTLAKNIQYFGAGTRLSVL.

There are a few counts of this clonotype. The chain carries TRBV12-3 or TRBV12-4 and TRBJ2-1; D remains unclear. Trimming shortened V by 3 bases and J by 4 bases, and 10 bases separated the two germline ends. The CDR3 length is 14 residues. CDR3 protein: CASSFAQIYNEQFF. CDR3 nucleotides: TGTGCCAGCAGTTTCGCACAGATATACAATGAGCAGTTCTTC.

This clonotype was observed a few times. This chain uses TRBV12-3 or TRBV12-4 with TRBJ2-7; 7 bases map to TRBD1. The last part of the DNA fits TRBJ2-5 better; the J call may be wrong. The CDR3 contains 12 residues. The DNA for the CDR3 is TGTGCCAGCAGGACAGGGTTGGAGACCCAGTACTTC. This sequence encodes CASRTGLETQYF.

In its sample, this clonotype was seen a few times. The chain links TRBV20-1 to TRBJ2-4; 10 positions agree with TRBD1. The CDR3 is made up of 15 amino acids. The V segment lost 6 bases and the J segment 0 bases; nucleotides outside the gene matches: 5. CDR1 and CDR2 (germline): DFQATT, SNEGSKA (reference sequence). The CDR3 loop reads CSAPDRGGAKNIQYF. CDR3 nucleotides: TGCAGTGCCCCGGACAGGGGGGGAGCCAAAAACATTCAGTACTTC.

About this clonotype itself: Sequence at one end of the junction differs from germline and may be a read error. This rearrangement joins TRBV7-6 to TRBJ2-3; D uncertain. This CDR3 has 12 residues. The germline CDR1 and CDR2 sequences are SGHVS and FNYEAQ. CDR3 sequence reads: CARSPLADTQYF. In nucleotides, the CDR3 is TGTGCCCGCAGCCCGTTGGCAGATACGCAGTATTTT.

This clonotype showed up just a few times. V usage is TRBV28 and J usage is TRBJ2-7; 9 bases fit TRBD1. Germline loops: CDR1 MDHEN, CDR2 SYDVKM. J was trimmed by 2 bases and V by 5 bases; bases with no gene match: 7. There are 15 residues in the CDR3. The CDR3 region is CASSPGTGIAYEQYF. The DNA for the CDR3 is TGTGCCAGCAGTCCCGGGACAGGGATAGCCTACGAGCAGTACTTC.

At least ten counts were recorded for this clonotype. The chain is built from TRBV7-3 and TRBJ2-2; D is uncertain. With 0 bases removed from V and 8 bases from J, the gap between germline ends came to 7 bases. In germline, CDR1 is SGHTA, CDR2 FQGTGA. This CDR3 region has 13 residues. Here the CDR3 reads CASSLTSRGELFF. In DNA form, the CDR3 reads TGTGCCAGCAGCTTAACGTCGCGGGGGGAGCTGTTTTTT.